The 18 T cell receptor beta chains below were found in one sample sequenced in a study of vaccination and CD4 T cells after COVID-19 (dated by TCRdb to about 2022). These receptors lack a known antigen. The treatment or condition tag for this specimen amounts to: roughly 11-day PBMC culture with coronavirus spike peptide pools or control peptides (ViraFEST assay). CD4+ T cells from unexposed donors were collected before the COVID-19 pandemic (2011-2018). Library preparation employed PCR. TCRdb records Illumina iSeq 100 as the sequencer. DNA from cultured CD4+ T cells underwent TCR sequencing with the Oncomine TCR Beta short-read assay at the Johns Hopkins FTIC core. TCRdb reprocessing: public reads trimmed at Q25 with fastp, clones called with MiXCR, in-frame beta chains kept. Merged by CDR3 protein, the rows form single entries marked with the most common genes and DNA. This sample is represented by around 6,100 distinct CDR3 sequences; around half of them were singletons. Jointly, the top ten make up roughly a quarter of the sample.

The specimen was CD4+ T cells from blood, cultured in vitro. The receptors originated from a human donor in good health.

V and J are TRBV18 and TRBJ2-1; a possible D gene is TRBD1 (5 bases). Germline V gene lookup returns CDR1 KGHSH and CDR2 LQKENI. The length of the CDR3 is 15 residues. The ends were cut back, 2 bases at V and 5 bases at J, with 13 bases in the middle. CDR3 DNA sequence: TGTGCCAGCTCACCAATAAGGGGCCTAGACAATGAGCAGTTCTTC. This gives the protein CASSPIRGLDNEQFF.

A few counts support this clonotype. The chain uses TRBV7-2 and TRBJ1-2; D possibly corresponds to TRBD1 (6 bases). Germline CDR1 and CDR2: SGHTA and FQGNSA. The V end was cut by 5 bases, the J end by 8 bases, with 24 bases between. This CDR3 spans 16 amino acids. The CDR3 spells CASSPTTGKFSDGYTF. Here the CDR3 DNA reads TGTGCCAGCAGCCCCACGACAGGAAAGTTCTCAGACGGCTACACCTTC.

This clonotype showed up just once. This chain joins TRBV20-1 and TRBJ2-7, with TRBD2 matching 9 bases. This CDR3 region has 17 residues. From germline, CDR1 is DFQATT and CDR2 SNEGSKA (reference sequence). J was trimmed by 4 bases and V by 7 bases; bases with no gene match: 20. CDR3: CSVRDDLREGLRYEQYF. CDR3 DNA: TGCAGTGTTAGGGACGACCTGCGGGAGGGCCTTAGATACGAGCAGTACTTC.

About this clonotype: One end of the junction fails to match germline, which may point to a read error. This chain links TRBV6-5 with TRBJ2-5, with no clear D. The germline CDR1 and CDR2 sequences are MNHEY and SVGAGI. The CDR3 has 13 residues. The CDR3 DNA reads TGTGCCAGCAGTTTTCGTAGTCAAGAGGCCCAGTACTTC. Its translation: CASSFRSQEAQYF.

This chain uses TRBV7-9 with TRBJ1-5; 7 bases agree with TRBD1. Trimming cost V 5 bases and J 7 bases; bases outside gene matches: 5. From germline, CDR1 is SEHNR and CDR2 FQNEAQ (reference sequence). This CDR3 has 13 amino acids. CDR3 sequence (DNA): TGTGCCAGCAGCCTCGGGACAGACCAGCCCCAGCATTTT. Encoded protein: CASSLGTDQPQHF.

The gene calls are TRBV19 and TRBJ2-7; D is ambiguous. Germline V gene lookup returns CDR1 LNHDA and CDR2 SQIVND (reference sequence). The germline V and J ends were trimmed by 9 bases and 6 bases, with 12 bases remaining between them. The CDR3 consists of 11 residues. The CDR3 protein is CASGKQGEQYF. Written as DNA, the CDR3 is TGTGCCAGCGGAAAGCAAGGCGAGCAGTACTTC. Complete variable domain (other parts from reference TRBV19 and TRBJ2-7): DGGITQSPKYLFRKEGQNVTLSCEQNLNHDAMYWYRQDPGQGLRLIYYSQIVNDFQKGDIAEGYSVSREKKESFPLTVTSAQKNPTAFYLCASGKQGEQYFGPGTRLTVT.

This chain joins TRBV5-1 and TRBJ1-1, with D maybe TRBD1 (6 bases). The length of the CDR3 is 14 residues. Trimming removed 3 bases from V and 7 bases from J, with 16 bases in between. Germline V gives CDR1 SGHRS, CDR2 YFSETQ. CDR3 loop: CASSSGAQGFEAFF. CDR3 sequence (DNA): TGCGCCAGCAGCTCCGGGGCACAGGGATTTGAAGCTTTCTTT.

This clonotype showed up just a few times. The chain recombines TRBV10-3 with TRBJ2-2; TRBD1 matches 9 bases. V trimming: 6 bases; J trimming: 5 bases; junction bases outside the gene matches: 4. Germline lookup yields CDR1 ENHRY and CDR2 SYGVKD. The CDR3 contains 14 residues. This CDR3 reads CAISRQGGTGELFF. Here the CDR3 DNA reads TGTGCCATCAGCCGACAGGGGGGAACCGGGGAGCTGTTTTTT.

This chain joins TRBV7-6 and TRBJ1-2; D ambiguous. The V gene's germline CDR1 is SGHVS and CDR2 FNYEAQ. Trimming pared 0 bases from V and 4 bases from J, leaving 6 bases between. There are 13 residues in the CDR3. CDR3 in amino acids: CASSLAGSYGYTF. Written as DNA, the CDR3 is TGTGCCAGCAGCTTAGCTGGAAGCTATGGCTACACCTTC.

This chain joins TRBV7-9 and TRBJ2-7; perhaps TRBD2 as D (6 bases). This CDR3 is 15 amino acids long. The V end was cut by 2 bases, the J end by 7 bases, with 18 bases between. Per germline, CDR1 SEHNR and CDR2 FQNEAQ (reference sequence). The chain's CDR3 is CASSLTPSVAGEQYF. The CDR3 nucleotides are TGTGCCAGCAGCTTAACTCCTTCAGTTGCGGGGGAGCAGTACTTC.

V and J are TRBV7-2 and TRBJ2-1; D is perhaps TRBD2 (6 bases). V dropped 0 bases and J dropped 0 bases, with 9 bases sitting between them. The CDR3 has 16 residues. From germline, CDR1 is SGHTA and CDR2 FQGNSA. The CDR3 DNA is TGTGCCAGCAGCTTAGCTTTTAGCGGCTCCTACAATGAGCAGTTCTTC. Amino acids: CASSLAFSGSYNEQFF.

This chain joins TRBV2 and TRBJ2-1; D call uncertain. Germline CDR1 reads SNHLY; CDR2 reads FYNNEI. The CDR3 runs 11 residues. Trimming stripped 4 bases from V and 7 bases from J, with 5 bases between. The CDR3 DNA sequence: TGTGCCAGCAGTGGTGAGAATGAGCAGTTCTTC. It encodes CASSGENEQFF.

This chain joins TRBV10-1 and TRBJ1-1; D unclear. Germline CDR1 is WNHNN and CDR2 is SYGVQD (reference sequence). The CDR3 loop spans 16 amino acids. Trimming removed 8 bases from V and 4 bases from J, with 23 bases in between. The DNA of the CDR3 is TGCGCCAGCGGTCCGCCCTGGGTGGTAGAGGGCACTGAAGCTTTCTTT. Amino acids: CASGPPWVVEGTEAFF.

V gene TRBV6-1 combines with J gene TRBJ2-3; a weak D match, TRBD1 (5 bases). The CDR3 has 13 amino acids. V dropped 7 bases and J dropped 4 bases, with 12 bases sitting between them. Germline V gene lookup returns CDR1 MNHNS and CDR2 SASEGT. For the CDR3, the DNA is TGTGCCAGCAACGCAGGGATCGCAGATACGCAGTATTTT. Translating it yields CASNAGIADTQYF.

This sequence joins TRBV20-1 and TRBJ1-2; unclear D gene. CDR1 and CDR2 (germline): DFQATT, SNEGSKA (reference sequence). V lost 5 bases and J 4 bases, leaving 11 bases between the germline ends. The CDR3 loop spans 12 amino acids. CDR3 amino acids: CSASETGYGYTF. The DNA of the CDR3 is TGCAGTGCTTCGGAGACCGGCTATGGCTACACCTTC.

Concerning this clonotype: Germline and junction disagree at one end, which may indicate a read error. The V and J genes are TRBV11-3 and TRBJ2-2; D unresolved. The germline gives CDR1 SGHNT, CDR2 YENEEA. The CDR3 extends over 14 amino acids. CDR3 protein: CASSIDISTGELFF. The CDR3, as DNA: TGTGCCAGCAGCATAGACATTTCCACCGGGGAGCTGTTTTTT.

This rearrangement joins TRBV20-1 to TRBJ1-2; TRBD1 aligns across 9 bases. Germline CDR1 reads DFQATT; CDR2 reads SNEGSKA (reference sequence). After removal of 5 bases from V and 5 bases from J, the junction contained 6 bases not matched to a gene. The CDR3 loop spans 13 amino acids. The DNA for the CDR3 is TGCAGTGCTTACAGGGGGCAAGGGTATGGCTACACCTTC. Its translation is CSAYRGQGYGYTF.

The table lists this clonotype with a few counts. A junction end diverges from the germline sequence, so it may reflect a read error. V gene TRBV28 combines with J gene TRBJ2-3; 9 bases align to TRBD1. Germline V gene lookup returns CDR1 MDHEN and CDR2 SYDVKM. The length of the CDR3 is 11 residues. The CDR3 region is CASSTGTGKLF. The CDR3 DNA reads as TGTGCCAGCAGCACCGGGACAGGGAAACTTTTT.